The 24 T cell receptor beta chains reported below all come from one sample, sequenced in a study of CD8 T cells in Susac syndrome. Random-hexamer reverse transcription was applied to about 0.45 to 1 ug RNA. Via MiXCR, TCRdb re-called the immunoSEQ multiplex PCR reads, giving one row per CDR3 protein. The sample contains 300,000 or so distinct CDR3 sequences, about 92% of which appear only once. Material for sequencing was CD4+ T cells from PBMCs. These TCRs come from a human donor with multiple sclerosis.

The chain couples TRBV25-1 to TRBJ1-4; TRBD1 is a possible D gene (6 bases). CDR3 size: 16 residues. V lost 6 bases and J lost 8, with 22 bases in between. Per the germline V gene, CDR1 is MGHDK and CDR2 is SYGVNS. CDR3 DNA sequence: TGTGCCAGCAGCACTCCCCGCCGGGGGGGCAGGGAAAAACTGTTTTTT. It translates to CASSTPRRGGREKLFF.

The chain recombines TRBV2 with TRBJ2-3; the D gene could be TRBD1 or TRBD2 (5 bases each). CDR3 size: 13 residues. V lost 6 bases and J 4 bases, leaving 11 bases between the germline ends. Germline loops: CDR1 SNHLY, CDR2 FYNNEI. The DNA of the CDR3 is TGTGCCAGCAGACTAGTGGGGGCAGATACGCAGTATTTT. Translation: CASRLVGADTQYF.

The chain recombines TRBV5-4 with TRBJ2-1; the D gene could be TRBD1 or TRBD2 (5 bases each). Germline V gene sequence: CDR1 SGHNT, CDR2 YYREEE (reference sequence). This CDR3 has 18 residues. Trimming took 2 bases from V and 0 from J, leaving 18 bases between them. The CDR3 protein is CASSLGDLSSSSYNEQFF. The CDR3 region has the DNA TGTGCCAGCAGCTTAGGGGACCTCTCGTCCAGCTCCTACAATGAGCAGTTCTTC. Looking up the rest from reference TRBV5-4 and TRBJ2-1 gives the full variable domain: ETGVTQSPTHLIKTRGQQVTLRCSSQSGHNTVSWYQQALGQGPQFIFQYYREEENGRGNFPPRFSGLQFPNYSSELNVNALELDDSALYLCASSLGDLSSSSYNEQFFGPGTRLTVL.

This chain joins TRBV12-3 or TRBV12-4 and TRBJ2-3; no firm D call. The CDR3 spans 12 residues. Between the trimmed V and J ends, which lost 8 bases and 2 bases, there was a span of 8 bases. CDR3 DNA sequence: TGTGCCAGCGAAGGAATCACAGATACGCAGTATTTT. This encodes CASEGITDTQYF.

This clonotype appeared once. V gene TRBV20-1 combines with J gene TRBJ2-1, with D perhaps TRBD1 (6 bases). Trimming removed 1 base at V and 4 bases at J, with 8 bases between. CDR1 is DFQATT, CDR2 SNEGSKA, per germline (reference sequence). This CDR3 has 13 amino acids. The CDR3 bases are TGCAGTGCTAGAGGAGGGGGTTACAATGAGCAGTTCTTC. Translated: CSARGGGYNEQFF.

V gene TRBV7-6 combines with J gene TRBJ2-7, with D unclear. Looked up from germline, CDR1 is SGHVS and CDR2 is FNYEAQ. The length of the CDR3 is 13 residues. Trimming cost V 4 bases and J 2 bases, with 9 bases left between them. The CDR3 bases are TGTGCCAGCAGCTCCCACCCGACCTACGAGCAGTACTTC. Amino acids: CASSSHPTYEQYF. Complete variable domain (other parts from reference TRBV7-6 and TRBJ2-7): GAGVSQSPRYKVTKRGQDVALRCDPISGHVSLYWYRQALGQGPEFLTYFNYEAQQDKSGLPNDRFSAERPEGSISTLTIQRTEQRDSAMYRCASSSHPTYEQYFGPGTRLTVT.

The V gene is TRBV6-1, the J gene TRBJ2-3, with TRBD1 matching 10 bases. CDR3 size: 17 residues. Germline V CDR1 and CDR2: MNHNS, SASEGT. J gave up 2 bases and V 0 bases, and 5 bases lay outside the gene matches. Here the CDR3 DNA reads TGTGCCAGCAGTGAAGCGTCGACAGGGGGCTTCACAGATACGCAGTATTTT. Protein sequence: CASSEASTGGFTDTQYF.

The genes are TRBV5-1 and TRBJ1-1; perhaps TRBD1 as D (6 bases). The CDR3 loop spans 14 amino acids. The germline V gene has CDR1 SGHRS and CDR2 YFSETQ. The V end was cut by 4 bases, the J end by 4 bases, with 14 bases between. The CDR3 sequence is CASSEGVRGTEAFF. CDR3 DNA sequence: TGCGCCAGCAGCGAGGGGGTAAGGGGCACTGAAGCTTTCTTT.

In this sample, this clonotype turned up once. The CDR3 coding sequence is TGTGCCTGGAGTGTGACTAGCGGGAGCTACGAGCAGTACTTC. As protein: CAWSVTSGSYEQYF. The V and J genes are TRBV30 and TRBJ2-7; TRBD2 agrees at 12 bases. Losses at the gene ends were 0 bases for V and 3 bases for J; bases not matched to a gene: 0. Germline-derived CDR1 and CDR2 are GTSNPN and SVGIG (reference sequence). This CDR3 region has 14 residues.

The V gene is TRBV5-1, the J gene TRBJ2-5, with D maybe TRBD2 (6 bases). V lost 0 bases and J 1 base, leaving 19 bases between the germline ends. Germline loops: CDR1 SGHRS, CDR2 YFSETQ. The CDR3 contains 18 residues. The CDR3 here is CASSLGGGRTAAQETQYF. In DNA form, the CDR3 reads TGCGCCAGCAGCTTGGGGGGAGGCAGGACGGCCGCCCAAGAGACCCAGTACTTC.

The chain employs TRBV9 and TRBJ1-1, with 8 bases identical to TRBD1. There are 14 residues in the CDR3. V lost 2 bases to trimming and J lost 6 bases; unmatched junction nucleotides: 6. Germline CDR1 is SGDLS and CDR2 is YYNGEE. In nucleotides, the CDR3 is TGTGCCAGCAGCGTGGTTTCAGGGGGCGCTGAAGCTTTCTTT. Encoded protein: CASSVVSGGAEAFF.

V and J are TRBV23-1 and TRBJ2-3; TRBD2 agrees at 8 bases. TRBV23-1 is classed as an ORF, of uncertain function. The ends lost 2 bases at V and 2 bases at J; junction bases unmatched: 12. This CDR3 contains 18 residues. The CDR3 region has the DNA TGCGCCAGCAGTCAACGCGGGGGGCGGTCGAGACCCACAGATACGCAGTATTTT. This codes for CASSQRGGRSRPTDTQYF.

V and J are TRBV12-3 or TRBV12-4 and TRBJ1-6, with 10 nucleotides matching TRBD1. The CDR3 runs 16 residues. After removal of 4 bases from V and 9 bases from J, the junction contained 9 bases not matched to a gene. The CDR3 sequence is CASSSRGGQGFSPLHF. The CDR3 DNA reads as TGTGCCAGCAGTTCCCGAGGGGGACAGGGGTTTTCACCCCTCCACTTT.

This clonotype occurred once. The chain uses TRBV20-1 and TRBJ2-3; D tentatively fits TRBD1 or TRBD2 (6 bases each). The CDR3 is made up of 18 amino acids. Germline V gene data show CDR1 as DFQATT and CDR2 as SNEGSKA (reference sequence). The V and J ends lost 4 bases and 0 bases respectively, with 23 bases between them. The CDR3 DNA is TGCAGTGCTACCCTCAGGGGCGGGACGGGTTGGAGCACAGATACGCAGTATTTT. Amino acids: CSATLRGGTGWSTDTQYF.

This chain links TRBV12-3 or TRBV12-4 with TRBJ2-5, with 10 bases aligning to TRBD2. V lost 3 bases, J lost 5 bases, and 6 bases stayed unmatched. The CDR3 loop spans 15 amino acids. CDR3 protein: CASSLERGGGETQYF. The CDR3 nucleotides are TGTGCCAGCAGTTTGGAGCGGGGGGGCGGGGAGACCCAGTACTTC.

J is TRBJ1-6 and V is TRBV5-1; D is ambiguous. V was cut by 0 bases and J by 10 bases, with 20 bases left in between. Per germline, CDR1 SGHRS and CDR2 YFSETQ. This CDR3 has 17 residues. The CDR3 loop reads CASSLGDGRRSPSPLHF. CDR3 sequence (DNA): TGCGCCAGCAGCTTGGGTGACGGGAGGAGATCTCCGTCACCCCTCCACTTT.

J is TRBJ2-4 and V is TRBV30; 8 nucleotides align to TRBD1. V dropped 5 bases and J dropped 9; count of bases not matched to a gene: 9. The CDR3 runs to 13 residues. CDR1 is GTSNPN and CDR2 is SVGIG in the germline V gene (reference sequence). CDR3 sequence reads: CAWATGTGTIQYF. CDR3 in DNA: TGTGCCTGGGCCACAGGGACAGGTACCATTCAGTACTTC.

The gene calls are TRBV6-1 and TRBJ2-7, with 9 nucleotides matching TRBD1. The CDR3 has 13 amino acids. From germline, CDR1 is MNHNS and CDR2 SASEGT. The trim removed 7 bases at V and 2 bases at J, leaving 3 bases unmatched. In nucleotides, the CDR3 is TGTGCCAGCACCCGGACAGGGGCCTACGAGCAGTACTTC. Translated: CASTRTGAYEQYF.

The DNA for the CDR3 is TGCAGCGTTGGTGTCTGGGGGTCAGAGACCCAGTACTTC. Translating it yields CSVGVWGSETQYF. V gene TRBV29-1 combines with J gene TRBJ2-5; TRBD1 or TRBD2 may be the D gene (5 bases each). V was trimmed by 4 bases and J by 4 bases, leaving 13 bases between them. The CDR3 covers 13 residues. The germline V gene encodes CDR1 SQVTM and CDR2 ANQGSEA.

The J gene is TRBJ1-1, the V gene TRBV19, with a weak D call TRBD1 (6 bases). From germline, CDR1 is LNHDA and CDR2 SQIVND (reference sequence). The CDR3 extends over 12 amino acids. Trimming left V 6 bases short and J 8 bases short, with 13 bases between. CDR3 nucleotide sequence: TGTGCCAGTAGCCGAGTCCAGGGGGAAGCTTTCTTT. Translation: CASSRVQGEAFF. The complete variable domain, with remaining parts taken from reference TRBV19 and TRBJ1-1, reads DGGITQSPKYLFRKEGQNVTLSCEQNLNHDAMYWYRQDPGQGLRLIYYSQIVNDFQKGDIAEGYSVSREKKESFPLTVTSAQKNPTAFYLCASSRVQGEAFFGQGTRLTVV.

The CDR3: CASSNGMYDEQFF. CDR3 nucleotides: TGTGCCAGCAGCAACGGGATGTACGATGAGCAGTTCTTC. The chain carries TRBV7-2 and TRBJ2-1, with a tentative D call TRBD2 (5 bases). CDR1 SGHTA and CDR2 FQGNSA come from the germline V gene. There are 13 residues in the CDR3. V was shortened by 5 bases and J by 8 bases, with 13 bases between the two germline ends.

The CDR3 sequence is CASSQDLLAFDGEQFF. The CDR3 DNA reads as TGTGCCAGCAGCCAAGATTTACTAGCGTTTGACGGTGAGCAGTTCTTC. The chain links TRBV14 to TRBJ2-1, with 7 bases identical to TRBD2. The ends lost 0 bases at V and 9 bases at J; junction bases unmatched: 11. This CDR3 spans 16 amino acids. Germline CDR1 reads SGHDN; CDR2 reads FVKESK.

The V gene is TRBV10-2, the J gene TRBJ1-2; TRBD1 matches at 10 bases. Germline CDR1 WSHSY, CDR2 SAAADI. CDR3 length: 14 residues. The junction had 2 bases not matched to a gene; V was cut back by 0 bases and J by 7 bases. The CDR3 here is CASSESRDRGGYTF. The CDR3 DNA reads as TGCGCCAGCAGTGAGTCCCGGGACAGGGGTGGCTACACCTTC.

The V call is TRBV5-1, the J call TRBJ2-7; possibly TRBD2 for D (5 bases). Trimming took 0 bases from V and 5 from J, leaving 12 bases between them. Germline CDR1 reads SGHRS; CDR2 reads YFSETQ. CDR3 length equals 14 residues. The CDR3: CASSLVTDFDEQYF. In DNA form, the CDR3 reads TGCGCCAGCAGCTTGGTTACGGACTTCGACGAGCAGTACTTC.